The rows below give T cell receptor beta chains drawn from one sample of a study of a mutant IDH1 vaccine in newly diagnosed glioma. Assay used: immunoSEQ multiplex PCR; TCRdb lists only in-frame clones, some missing. The sample records about 68,000 clones, 84% being singletons. No antigen has been assigned to these receptors. The sample consisted of PBMCs, taken from a glioma patient whose treatment included an IDH1 peptide vaccine. The receptors shown here come from a man aged 18 to 29 with glioma. The CDR3 runs from the conserved cysteine through the conserved F or W. Fields, in order: CDR3 protein, CDR3 DNA, clone size, J gene, V gene, D gene. The D gene is left open where the match is weak. Size is omitted from some rows. Given values are once, few, many or a class for expanded clones.

CDR3: CASSPLGGQSNQPQHF; DNA: TGTGCCAGCAGCCCTCTTGGGGGACAGTCCAATCAGCCCCAGCATTTT; size: -; J: TRBJ1-5; V: TRBV5-6; D: TRBD1
CDR3: CASRTQGTEAFF; DNA: TGTGCCAGCAGGACCCAGGGCACTGAAGCTTTCTTT; size: few; J: TRBJ1-1; V: TRBV6-5; D: -
CDR3: CASSSGTGDTQYF; DNA: TGCGCCAGCAGCTCTGGGACCGGAGATACGCAGTATTTT; size: few; J: TRBJ2-3; V: TRBV5-1; D: -
CDR3: CASSYSIGLYEQYF; DNA: TGTGCCAGCAGTTACTCGATTGGCTTATACGAGCAGTACTTC; size: -; J: TRBJ2-7; V: TRBV6-5; D: -
CDR3: CASQEHTEAFF; DNA: TGTGCCAGCCAGGAACACACTGAAGCTTTCTTT; size: -; J: TRBJ1-1; V: TRBV11-2; D: -
CDR3: CASSRVPTPGQGAWQYF; DNA: TGTGCCAGCAGCCGTGTCCCCACCCCGGGACAGGGGGCCTGGCAGTACTTC; size: -; J: TRBJ2-7; V: TRBV11-2; D: TRBD1
CDR3: CSVVRANTEAFF; DNA: TGCAGCGTTGTAAGGGCAAACACTGAAGCTTTCTTT; size: few; J: TRBJ1-1; V: TRBV29-1; D: -
CDR3: CASSIDTSGVDEQFF; DNA: TGTGCCAGTAGTATAGATACTAGCGGGGTGGATGAGCAGTTCTTC; size: -; J: TRBJ2-1; V: TRBV19; D: TRBD2
CDR3: CASSYSQGAYEQYF; DNA: TGTGCCAGCAGCTACTCACAGGGGGCCTACGAGCAGTACTTC; size: -; J: TRBJ2-7; V: TRBV7-2; D: TRBD1
CDR3: CASSVRGRQVLPGNTIYF; DNA: TGTGCCAGCAGCGTCCGAGGCCGACAGGTTTTGCCTGGAAACACCATATATTTT; size: -; J: TRBJ1-3; V: TRBV21-1; D: -
CDR3: CASSVRVGNEQFF; DNA: TGTGCCAGCAGTGTCAGGGTTGGAAATGAGCAGTTCTTC; size: -; J: TRBJ2-1; V: TRBV2; D: -
CDR3: CASSLGEGRSSYNEQFF; DNA: TGTGCCAGCAGCTTAGGGGAGGGGCGCAGCTCCTACAATGAGCAGTTCTTC; size: once; J: TRBJ2-1; V: TRBV7-2; D: TRBD2
CDR3: CASRALGATEAFF; DNA: TGTGCCAGCAGAGCTTTGGGAGCCACTGAAGCTTTCTTT; size: -; J: TRBJ1-1; V: TRBV9; D: -
CDR3: CAWRGGGPDTQYF; DNA: TGTGCCTGGAGGGGAGGGGGACCAGATACGCAGTATTTT; size: -; J: TRBJ2-3; V: TRBV30; D: -
CDR3: CAWRGGGLGQYF; DNA: TGTGCCTGGAGGGGAGGGGGCCTTGGGCAGTACTTC; size: once; J: TRBJ2-7; V: TRBV30; D: -
CDR3: CASGRAGDHSYEQYF; DNA: TGTGCCAGCGGCCGGGCAGGGGACCACTCCTACGAGCAGTACTTC; size: large; J: TRBJ2-7; V: TRBV28; D: -
CDR3: CASSSRGIMNTEAFF; DNA: TGTGCCAGCAGCTCGCGGGGAATAATGAACACTGAAGCTTTCTTT; size: once; J: TRBJ1-1; V: TRBV9; D: -
CDR3: CAWSVAGVNSPLHF; DNA: TGTGCCTGGAGCGTGGCAGGGGTAAATTCACCCCTCCACTTT; size: few; J: TRBJ1-6; V: TRBV30; D: -
CDR3: CASSYRQGPGYTF; DNA: TGTGCCAGCAGTTACCGGCAGGGCCCTGGCTACACCTTC; size: once; J: TRBJ1-2; V: TRBV6-5; D: -
CDR3: CASARHTNSNQPQHF; DNA: TGTGCCAGCGCACGACACACTAATAGCAATCAGCCCCAGCATTTT; size: once; J: TRBJ1-5; V: TRBV6-1; D: -
CDR3: CAISEPREGNTEAFF; DNA: TGTGCCATCAGTGAGCCTAGGGAAGGGAACACTGAAGCTTTCTTT; size: -; J: TRBJ1-1; V: TRBV10-3; D: -
CDR3: CASSLGLAGIYNEQFF; DNA: TGTGCCAGCAGTTTAGGCCTAGCGGGGATTTACAATGAGCAGTTCTTC; size: -; J: TRBJ2-1; V: TRBV28; D: TRBD2
CDR3: CASSHHSFGGGAEEQYF; DNA: TGTGCCAGCAGCCACCATTCCTTTGGCGGGGGGGCCGAAGAGCAGTACTTC; size: -; J: TRBJ2-7; V: TRBV4-2; D: TRBD2
CDR3: CARWTVARNQPQHF; DNA: TGCGCCAGATGGACAGTAGCACGAAATCAGCCCCAGCATTTT; size: -; J: TRBJ1-5; V: TRBV10-1; D: -
CDR3: CAIGVSQETQYF; DNA: TGTGCCATCGGCGTCAGCCAAGAGACCCAGTACTTC; size: -; J: TRBJ2-5; V: TRBV10-3; D: -
CDR3: CASSEGGAETQYF; DNA: TGTGCCAGCAGTGAGGGGGGTGCGGAGACCCAGTACTTC; size: once; J: TRBJ2-5; V: TRBV25-1; D: -
CDR3: CASSMIQAGRGETQYF; DNA: TGTGCCAGTAGTATGATACAGGCAGGGCGGGGAGAGACCCAGTACTTC; size: -; J: TRBJ2-5; V: TRBV19; D: -
CDR3: CASSPSGQGSEKLFF; DNA: TGCGCCAGCAGCCCATCGGGACAGGGTAGTGAAAAACTGTTTTTT; size: -; J: TRBJ1-4; V: TRBV5-1; D: TRBD1
CDR3: CASSSPGQNTEAFF; DNA: TGCGCCAGCAGCTCCCCGGGACAGAACACTGAAGCTTTCTTT; size: -; J: TRBJ1-1; V: TRBV5-1; D: -
CDR3: CASQTANQPQHF; DNA: TGTGCCAGCCAGACAGCCAATCAGCCCCAGCATTTT; size: -; J: TRBJ1-5; V: TRBV2; D: -
CDR3: CASKAGGAGNTIYF; DNA: TGTGCCAGCAAGGCGGGGGGAGCTGGAAACACCATATATTTT; size: -; J: TRBJ1-3; V: TRBV27; D: -
CDR3: CSVVDGSSYNEQFF; DNA: TGCAGCGTTGTTGACGGGAGCTCCTACAATGAGCAGTTCTTC; size: -; J: TRBJ2-1; V: TRBV29-1; D: -
CDR3: CASSFRDRETQDYGYTF; DNA: TGTGCCAGCAGCTTCCGGGACAGGGAAACGCAAGACTATGGCTACACCTTC; size: -; J: TRBJ1-2; V: TRBV7-2; D: TRBD1
CDR3: CASSHGQGLTGANVLTF; DNA: TGCGCCAGCAGCCACGGACAGGGATTAACTGGGGCCAACGTCCTGACTTTC; size: -; J: TRBJ2-6; V: TRBV4-1; D: TRBD1
CDR3: CAWSWAGSVVARQFF; DNA: TGTGCCTGGAGTTGGGCGGGCTCGGTGGTGGCCCGGCAGTTCTTC; size: -; J: TRBJ2-1; V: TRBV30; D: -
CDR3: CASSYGVVGTETQYF; DNA: TGTGCCAGCAGTTACGGGGTGGTGGGGACAGAGACCCAGTACTTC; size: -; J: TRBJ2-5; V: TRBV6-5; D: -
CDR3: CASRERGLADYNEQFF; DNA: TGTGCCAGCAGGGAGAGGGGACTAGCGGATTACAATGAGCAGTTCTTC; size: -; J: TRBJ2-1; V: TRBV28; D: TRBD2
CDR3: CASSPGTGIQPQHF; DNA: TGCGCCAGCAGCCCCGGGACAGGTATTCAGCCCCAGCATTTT; size: -; J: TRBJ1-5; V: TRBV5-1; D: TRBD1
CDR3: CASSDSAGSTDTQYF; DNA: TGTGCCAGCAGTGACTCGGCAGGGAGCACAGATACGCAGTATTTT; size: -; J: TRBJ2-3; V: TRBV6-4; D: -
CDR3: CASSQDPPLGAGSGELFF; DNA: TGCGCCAGCAGCCAAGACCCTCCCCTGGGGGCCGGGTCCGGGGAGCTGTTTTTT; size: -; J: TRBJ2-2; V: TRBV4-1; D: -
CDR3: CASSVDRVAYEQYF; DNA: TGTGCCAGCAGCGTGGACAGGGTTGCCTACGAGCAGTACTTC; size: -; J: TRBJ2-7; V: TRBV5-6; D: TRBD1
CDR3: CASSLEGTMQFF; DNA: TGTGCCAGCAGCTTAGAAGGGACTATGCAGTTCTTC; size: -; J: TRBJ2-1; V: TRBV7-2; D: TRBD2
CDR3: CASSYHPGNYGYTF; DNA: TGTGCCAGCAGTTACCACCCGGGGAACTATGGCTACACCTTC; size: -; J: TRBJ1-2; V: TRBV6-5; D: -
CDR3: CASSLAGQGAYEQYF; DNA: TGCGCCAGCAGCTTGGCAGGACAGGGGGCCTACGAGCAGTACTTC; size: -; J: TRBJ2-7; V: TRBV5-1; D: TRBD1
CDR3: CASSPAGTNTGELFF; DNA: TGTGCCAGCTCCCCAGCCGGGACAAACACCGGGGAGCTGTTTTTT; size: -; J: TRBJ2-2; V: TRBV18; D: -
CDR3: CASSTPGLPLGGETQYF; DNA: TGTGCCAGTAGTACTCCGGGACTGCCTTTAGGGGGAGAGACCCAGTACTTC; size: -; J: TRBJ2-5; V: TRBV19; D: -
CDR3: CASSPGLKSSGNTIYF; DNA: TGTGCCAGTAGCCCGGGACTGAAGAGCTCTGGAAACACCATATATTTT; size: -; J: TRBJ1-3; V: TRBV19; D: -
CDR3: CASSRTGNEQYF; DNA: TGTGCCAGTAGCCGGACAGGGAACGAGCAGTACTTC; size: -; J: TRBJ2-7; V: TRBV19; D: TRBD1
CDR3: CASSVGREKYGYTF; DNA: TGTGCCAGCAGCGTAGGCAGGGAGAAGTATGGCTACACCTTC; size: -; J: TRBJ1-2; V: TRBV9; D: -
CDR3: CASSRTGYYGYTF; DNA: TGCGCCAGCAGCCGGACAGGATACTATGGCTACACCTTC; size: -; J: TRBJ1-2; V: TRBV4-3; D: TRBD1
CDR3: CASSSQLRLAGGKETQYF; DNA: TGTGCCAGCAGCTCCCAACTTCGACTAGCGGGAGGGAAAGAGACCCAGTACTTC; size: -; J: TRBJ2-5; V: TRBV7-2; D: TRBD2
CDR3: CAERGTARDRLHF; DNA: TGTGCTGAACGAGGGACAGCCCGCGATCGCCTCCACTTT; size: -; J: TRBJ1-6; V: TRBV30; D: TRBD1
CDR3: CASSHRDLSGANVLTF; DNA: TGTGCCAGCAGCCACCGGGACCTCTCTGGGGCCAACGTCCTGACTTTC; size: once; J: TRBJ2-6; V: TRBV27; D: -
CDR3: CASSDEGGVNTGELFF; DNA: TGTGCCAGCAGTGACGAGGGCGGGGTGAACACCGGGGAGCTGTTTTTT; size: -; J: TRBJ2-2; V: TRBV6-4; D: -
CDR3: CASSLFSGRHNEQFF; DNA: TGTGCCAGCAGCTTATTTAGCGGCAGACACAATGAGCAGTTCTTC; size: once; J: TRBJ2-1; V: TRBV7-9; D: -
CDR3: CASSFRGVAEAFF; DNA: TGTGCCAGCAGCTTTAGGGGCGTCGCTGAAGCTTTCTTT; size: few; J: TRBJ1-1; V: TRBV5-4; D: -
CDR3: CASSYWDRAIYEQYF; DNA: TGTGCCAGCAGTTACTGGGACAGGGCAATCTACGAGCAGTACTTC; size: -; J: TRBJ2-7; V: TRBV6-6; D: TRBD1
CDR3: CASSQDAGSLQPQHF; DNA: TGCGCCAGCAGCCAAGATGCGGGGTCTCTTCAGCCCCAGCATTTT; size: -; J: TRBJ1-5; V: TRBV4-3; D: -
CDR3: CASSLGLAANTGELFF; DNA: TGTGCCAGCAGCTTAGGGTTAGCGGCCAACACCGGGGAGCTGTTTTTT; size: -; J: TRBJ2-2; V: TRBV7-6; D: -
CDR3: CASSYEQYF; DNA: TGTGCCAGCAGTTACGAGCAGTACTTC; size: -; J: TRBJ2-7; V: TRBV27; D: -